The entry below gives a single T cell receptor (beta chain) sequence along with its context. How the authors handled the data: Reference gene primer amplification in the assay estimated nucleated cell counts. Method: immunoSEQ multiplex PCR; TCRdb's copy keeps in-frame clones and lacks some. D and trimming were read from the DNA, whereas the V and J calls and clone size are those reported in that table. The data contain 200,000 or so clones, around 80% of them singletons. V was clipped by 4 bases and J by 4 bases, with 13 bases between them. This CDR3 comprises 15 residues. Germline V gene data show CDR1 as KGHDR and CDR2 as SFDVKD. The data stem from a study of blood T cell repertoires in COVID-19. The overall study: From the United States, Italy and Spain came samples of acute and convalescent COVID-19. The analysed material was cDNA or gDNA that came from T cells, B-cell-depleted T cells, or PBMCs.

The chain employs TRBV24-1 and TRBJ1-3; D perhaps matches TRBD1 (5 bases). Source material: peripheral blood. This TCR was recovered from a man in his thirties or forties with active or convalescent COVID-19. As DNA, the CDR3 is TGTGCCACCAGTGACAACACAGGCTCCGGAAACACCATATATTTT. This codes for CATSDNTGSGNTIYF.